This T cell receptor (beta chain) was recorded in a study of T cell responses to AZD1222 COVID-19 vaccine. Study in general: Pooled samples include second doses given at about 4 or 12 weeks.

The data were produced by immunoSEQ multiplex PCR, yet TCRdb's version contains in-frame clones alone and is incomplete. This sample has roughly 180,000 clones; about nine tenths occur once, and the top ten carry under 2.5%. Broader study findings: Repertoires in all cases were sampled only once the peak T cell response had passed. Elevations in Spike-specific TCR breadth and depth followed administration of two AZD1222 doses.

From germline, CDR1 is SQVTM and CDR2 ANQGSEA. This CDR3 is built from 16 residues. Between the trimmed V and J ends, which lost 4 bases and 6 bases, there was a span of 22 bases. Details on this clone: No antigen is known for it.

This sequence originates from an adult in good health. The input for sequencing was peripheral blood, taken on day 0 of AZD1222 vaccination. The J gene is TRBJ2-1, the V gene TRBV29-1, with D maybe TRBD2 (7 bases). In nucleotides, the CDR3 is TGCAGCGTTGCTCTTGACCGGACTAGAGGGGGCAATGAGCAGTTCTTC. Amino acids: CSVALDRTRGGNEQFF.